The clone carrying this T cell receptor beta chain showed up just a few times. Its antigen is as yet unknown. These data come from a study of CD8+ T cells in alopecia areata. Overall study context: Treatment ran 6 to 18 months, with 6 months of follow-up afterward.

Study results and caveats: Scalp clonality and expanded CD8+ clones among the top 100 fell significantly with tofacitinib. Many expanded lesional clones persisted in scalp and blood during tofacitinib treatment.

Extracted RNA was reverse transcribed, and the resulting cDNA served as sequencing template. Clones were read by immunoSEQ multiplex PCR, and TCRdb kept only the in-frame ones, dropping some. The sample consists of about 70,000 clones, 29% of them appearing once. Treatment: oral pan-JAK inhibitor, 5-10 mg twice daily. This specimen consisted of CD8+ T cells sorted from blood, obtained at week 4, from a patient treated with tofacitinib. The receptor comes from a human donor with alopecia areata.

The CDR3 nucleotides are TGTGCCAGCTCTGATCGGGGGGACGGTCAGCCCCAGCATTTT. Translating it yields CASSDRGDGQPQHF. This rearrangement joins TRBV27 to TRBJ1-5, with a tentative D call TRBD1 (5 bases). The germline V gene encodes CDR1 MNHEY and CDR2 SMNVEV (reference sequence). This CDR3 contains 14 residues. Trimming cost V 8 bases and J 6 bases, with 17 bases left between them.